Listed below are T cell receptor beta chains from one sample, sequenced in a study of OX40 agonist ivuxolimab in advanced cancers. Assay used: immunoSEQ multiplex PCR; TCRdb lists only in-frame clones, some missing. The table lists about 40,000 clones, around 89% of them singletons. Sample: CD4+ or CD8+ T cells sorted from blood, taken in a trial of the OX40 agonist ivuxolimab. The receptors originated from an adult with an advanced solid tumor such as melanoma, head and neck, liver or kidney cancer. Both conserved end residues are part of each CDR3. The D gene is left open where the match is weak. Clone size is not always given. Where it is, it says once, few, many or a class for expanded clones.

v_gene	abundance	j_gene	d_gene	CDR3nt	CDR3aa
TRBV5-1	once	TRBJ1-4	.	TGCGCCAGCAAGGGTTCCAGAGCCGCGTCAACTAATGAAAAACTGTTTTTT	CASKGSRAASTNEKLFF
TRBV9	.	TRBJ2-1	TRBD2	TGTGCCAGCAGCGCAACTAGTGGGGGGGTGGCCTACAATGAGCAGTTCTTC	CASSATSGGVAYNEQFF
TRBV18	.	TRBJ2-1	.	TGTGCCAGCTTGCCGGAGCGGTCCTACAATGAGCAGTTCTTC	CASLPERSYNEQFF
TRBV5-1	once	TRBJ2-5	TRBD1	TGCGCCAGCAGCTCACAGGGGGTTCAAGAGACCCAGTACTTC	CASSSQGVQETQYF
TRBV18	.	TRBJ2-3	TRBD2	TGTGCCAGCTCACTCGGGGGGGAAATCACAGATACGCAGTATTTT	CASSLGGEITDTQYF
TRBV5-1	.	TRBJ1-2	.	TGCGCCAGCAGCTTGGATCGGAACGGCTACACCTTC	CASSLDRNGYTF
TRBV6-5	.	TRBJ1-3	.	TGTGCCAGCAGTTACACATACTCTGGAAACACCATATATTTT	CASSYTYSGNTIYF
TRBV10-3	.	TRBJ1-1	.	TGTGCCATCAGTGGGGTTGGGGACCATTACGCTGAAGCTTTCTTT	CAISGVGDHYAEAFF
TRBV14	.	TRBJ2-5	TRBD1	TGTGCCAGCAGTCAAGCTTACAGGGGGCGACACGAGACCCAGTACTTC	CASSQAYRGRHETQYF
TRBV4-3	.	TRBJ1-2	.	TGCGCCAGCAGCACTCACTTCGGGCCCTATGGCTACACCTTC	CASSTHFGPYGYTF
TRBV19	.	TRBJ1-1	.	TGTGCCAGTAGTGCGCACTTCGGCTCTGAAGCTTTCTTT	CASSAHFGSEAFF
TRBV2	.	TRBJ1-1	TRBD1	TGTGCCAGCAGTCCGACAGGGCAAACTGAAGCTTTCTTT	CASSPTGQTEAFF
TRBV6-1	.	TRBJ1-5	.	TGTGCCAGCAGTGAAGCGCGGGACTTACCCCAGCATTTT	CASSEARDLPQHF
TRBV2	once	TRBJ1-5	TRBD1	TGTGCCAGCAGTGGGGGGACAGGGGGGGATCAGCCCCAGCATTTT	CASSGGTGGDQPQHF
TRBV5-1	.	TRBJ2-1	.	TGCGCCAGCAGCAGTCCACCCGCAGTGTTAAAGTTCTTC	CASSSPPAVLKFF
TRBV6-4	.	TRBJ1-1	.	TGTGCCAGCAGTCCGGGGGGACAACCCACTGAAGCTTTCTTT	CASSPGGQPTEAFF
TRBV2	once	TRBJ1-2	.	TGTGCCAGCATAGGGACGCCGGGTGGCTACACCTTC	CASIGTPGGYTF
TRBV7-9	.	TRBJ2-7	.	TGTGCCAGCAGCTTTTACAGGGTAGATGGGGAGCAGTACTTC	CASSFYRVDGEQYF
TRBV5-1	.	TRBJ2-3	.	TGCGCCAGCACAAGTGGGGGGGCCTCAGATACGCAGTATTTT	CASTSGGASDTQYF
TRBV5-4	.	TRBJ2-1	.	TGTGCCAGCAGCTTGGTCGTGGGGGGGCGTTATGAGCAGTTCTTC	CASSLVVGGRYEQFF
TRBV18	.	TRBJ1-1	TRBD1	TGTGCCAGCTCACATTTGGACAGGGCCGCTTTCTTT	CASSHLDRAAFF
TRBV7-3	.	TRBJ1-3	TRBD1	TGTGCCAGCAGCATGACAGGGAACTCTGGAAACACCATATATTTT	CASSMTGNSGNTIYF
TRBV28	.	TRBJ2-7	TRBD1	TGTGCCAGCATCCCAGGGGGTACGTACGAGCAGTACTTC	CASIPGGTYEQYF
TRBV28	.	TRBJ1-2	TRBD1	TGTGCCAGCAGTTTAAAGGGGGCGAACGTCCCGGGGTATGGCTACACCTTC	CASSLKGANVPGYGYTF
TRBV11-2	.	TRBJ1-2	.	TGTGCCAGCAGCTCCGGTTATAACTATGGCTACACCTTC	CASSSGYNYGYTF
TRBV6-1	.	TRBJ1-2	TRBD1	TGTGCCAGCAGTGAATTGACAGGGGTTGGCTACACCTTC	CASSELTGVGYTF
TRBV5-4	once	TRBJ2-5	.	TGTGCCAGCAGCTTCTTTGGGTCTGCGGAGACCCAGTACTTC	CASSFFGSAETQYF
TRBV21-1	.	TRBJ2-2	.	TGTGCCAGCAGCCCCTGGGGGGGAAGGAACACCGGGGAGCTGTTTTTT	CASSPWGGRNTGELFF
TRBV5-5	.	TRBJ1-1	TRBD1	TGTGCCAGCAATTCCCTGCCGGGACAGGGGGCTGAGGACACTGAAGCTTTCTTT	CASNSLPGQGAEDTEAFF
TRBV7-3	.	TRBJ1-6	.	TGTGCCAGCAGCTATGAGGACAGATATAATTCACCCCTCCACTTT	CASSYEDRYNSPLHF
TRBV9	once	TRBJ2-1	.	TGTGCCAGCAGCGAAAGTGGGGGGAGCTCCTACAATGAGCAGTTCTTC	CASSESGGSSYNEQFF
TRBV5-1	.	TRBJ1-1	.	TGCGCCAGCAGCTCTCGACAGGCAGGGAATACTGAAGCTTTCTTT	CASSSRQAGNTEAFF
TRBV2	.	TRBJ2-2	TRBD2	TGTGCCAGCAGGGGGACTAGTGAGACCGGGGAGCTGTTTTTT	CASRGTSETGELFF
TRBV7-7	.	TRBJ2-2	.	TGTGCTAGCAGCTCTCGGGGCCCCGGGACCGGGGAGCTGTTTTTT	CASSSRGPGTGELFF
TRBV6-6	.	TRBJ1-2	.	TGTGCCAGCAGTTACTCAGGAGGGGATGGCTACACCTTC	CASSYSGGDGYTF
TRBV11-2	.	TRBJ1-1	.	TGTGCCAGCAGCCTTCTCGCGAACACTGAAGCTTTCTTT	CASSLLANTEAFF
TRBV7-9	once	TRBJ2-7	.	TGTGCCAGCAGCCCTGGCTCTGCCACCCACTACGAGCAGTACTTC	CASSPGSATHYEQYF
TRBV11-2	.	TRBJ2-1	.	TGTGCCAGCAGCTTATCCCCTAGTAGGGGTGGGGGGTCCAATGAGCAGTTCTTC	CASSLSPSRGGGSNEQFF
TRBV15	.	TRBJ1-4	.	TGTGCCACCAGCAGAGGCAGGGTTGCAACTAATGAAAAACTGTTTTTT	CATSRGRVATNEKLFF
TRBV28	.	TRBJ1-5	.	TGTGCCAGCAGCCAAGTAGGTCAGCCCCAGCATTTT	CASSQVGQPQHF
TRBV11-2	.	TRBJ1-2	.	TGTGCCAGCAGCTTGGGATACGATGGCTACACCTTC	CASSLGYDGYTF
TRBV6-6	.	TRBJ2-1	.	TGTGCCAGCAAACCGACAGGCAGCTCCTACAATGAGCAGTTCTTC	CASKPTGSSYNEQFF
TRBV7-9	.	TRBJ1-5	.	TGTGCCAGCAGCTTAGGACCTGTACTTCAGCCCCAGCATTTT	CASSLGPVLQPQHF
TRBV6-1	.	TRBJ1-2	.	TGTGCCAGCGGAGGCGTAGCTAACTATGGCTACACCTTC	CASGGVANYGYTF
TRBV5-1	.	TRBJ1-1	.	TGCGCCAGCAGCTTGGAGGCACCGACGGACACTGAAGCTTTCTTT	CASSLEAPTDTEAFF
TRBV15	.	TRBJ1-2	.	TGTGCCATCTCCAGGGAAGCTAACTATGGCTACACCTTC	CAISREANYGYTF
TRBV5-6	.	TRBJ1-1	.	TGTGCCAGCAGCTTAGCGAACACTGAAGCTTTCTTT	CASSLANTEAFF
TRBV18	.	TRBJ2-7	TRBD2	TGTGCCAGCTCACCGGGACTAGCCTACGAGCAGTACTTC	CASSPGLAYEQYF
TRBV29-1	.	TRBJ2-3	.	TGCAGCGTTAGGGACCTGCGGGCGGCAGATACGCAGTATTTT	CSVRDLRAADTQYF
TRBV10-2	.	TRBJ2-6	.	TGCGCCAGCAGTTTCTCATTCACTTCTAACAAAGGGGCCAACGTCCTGACTTTC	CASSFSFTSNKGANVLTF